The text below deals with one T cell receptor (beta chain). Its cognate antigen is unknown. The source of the sample is a study of shared clonotypes between healthy human individuals. About the research overall: Two female and a few male donors aged 18 to 49 were enrolled. Three CD4 naive, three CD4 memory, two CD8 naive and one CD8 memory plate were used per donor.

Germline V gene data show CDR1 as SGHTA and CDR2 as FQGTGA. Trimming removed 7 bases from V and 1 base from J, with 10 bases in between. The CDR3 is 13 residues long. From CD4+ cells came CD45RA+ naive and CD45RA-negative memory subsets. Some clones are missing from TCRdb's copy, which holds only in-frame ones; the method was immunoSEQ multiplex PCR. Among about 960,000 clones listed, approximately 80% were seen once. Study conclusions and caveats: Clonotype sharing across a few donors was observed for around 5% of naive CD4 clonotypes.

Sequenced material: memory CD4+ T cells sorted from blood. The subset denotes: CD45RA-negative fraction. V usage is TRBV7-3 and J usage is TRBJ1-1; possible D gene TRBD1, 5 bases. This receptor was identified in a man younger than 30 in good health. CDR3 nucleotide sequence: TGTGCCAGCAAACAAGACAGGAACACTGAAGCTTTCTTT. It is translated as CASKQDRNTEAFF.